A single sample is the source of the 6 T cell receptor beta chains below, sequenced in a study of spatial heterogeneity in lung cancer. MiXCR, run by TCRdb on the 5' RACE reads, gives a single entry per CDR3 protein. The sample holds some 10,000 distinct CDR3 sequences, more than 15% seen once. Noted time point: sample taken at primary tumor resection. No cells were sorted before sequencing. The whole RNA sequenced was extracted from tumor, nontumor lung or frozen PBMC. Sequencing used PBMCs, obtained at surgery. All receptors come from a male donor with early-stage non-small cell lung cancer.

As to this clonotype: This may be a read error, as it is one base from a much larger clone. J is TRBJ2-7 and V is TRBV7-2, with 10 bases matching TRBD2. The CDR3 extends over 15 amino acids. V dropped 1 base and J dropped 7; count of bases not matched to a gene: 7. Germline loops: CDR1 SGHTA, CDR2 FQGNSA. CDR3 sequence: CTSSLGASGSREQYF. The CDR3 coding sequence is TGTACCAGCAGCTTAGGGGCTAGCGGGAGCCGGGAGCAGTACTTC.

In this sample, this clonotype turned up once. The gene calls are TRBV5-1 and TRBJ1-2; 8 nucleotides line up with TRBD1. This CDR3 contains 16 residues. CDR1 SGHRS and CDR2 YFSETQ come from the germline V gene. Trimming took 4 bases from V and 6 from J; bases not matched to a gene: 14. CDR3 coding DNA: TGCGCCAGCAGCCCAACTTCATCCGCAGGGGGCGATGGCTACACCTTC. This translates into CASSPTSSAGGDGYTF.

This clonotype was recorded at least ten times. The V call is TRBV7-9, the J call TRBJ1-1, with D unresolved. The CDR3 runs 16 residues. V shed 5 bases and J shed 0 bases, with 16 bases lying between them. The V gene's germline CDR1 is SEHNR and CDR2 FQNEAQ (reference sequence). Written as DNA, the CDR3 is TGTGCCAGCAGCCCAAGGACCCAGACCTTGAACACTGAAGCTTTCTTT. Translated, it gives CASSPRTQTLNTEAFF.

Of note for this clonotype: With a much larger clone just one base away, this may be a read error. The CDR3 region has the DNA TGTGCCAGCAGTGAAATGACGGGATACAATGAGCAGGTCTTC. This codes for CASSEMTGYNEQVF. V gene TRBV6-1 combines with J gene TRBJ2-1; D might be TRBD2 (5 bases). The CDR3 is 14 amino acids. Per the germline V gene, CDR1 is MNHNS and CDR2 is SASEGT.

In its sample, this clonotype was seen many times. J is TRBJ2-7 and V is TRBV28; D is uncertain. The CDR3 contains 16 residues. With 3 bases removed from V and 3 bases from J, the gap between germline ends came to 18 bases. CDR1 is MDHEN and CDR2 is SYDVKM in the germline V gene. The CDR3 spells CASSFFLLARNYEQYF. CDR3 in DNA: TGTGCCAGCAGTTTTTTCCTTTTAGCCAGGAACTACGAGCAGTACTTC.

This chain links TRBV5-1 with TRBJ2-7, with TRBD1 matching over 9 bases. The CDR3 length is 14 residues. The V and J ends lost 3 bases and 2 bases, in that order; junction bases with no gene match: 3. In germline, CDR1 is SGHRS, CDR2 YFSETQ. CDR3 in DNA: TGCGCCAGCAGCTCGGGACAGGGCGCCTACGAGCAGTACTTC. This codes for CASSSGQGAYEQYF.